Sequencing of this T cell receptor (beta chain) was carried out in a study of Graves' ophthalmopathy and Graves' hyperthyroidism. The germline gives CDR1 SGHVS, CDR2 FNYEAQ. The CDR3 spans 13 residues. Trimming shortened V by 0 bases and J by 5 bases, and 8 bases separated the two germline ends. With a duration under 3 months, ophthalmopathy in the donors showed moderate-to-severe activity, CAS ≥3 and NOSPECS ≥4. Uncontrolled infections, pregnancy, lactation or other autoimmune diseases led to patient exclusion. The PBMCs were taken from over 9.5 ml of fresh peripheral blood. The table lists this clonotype with many counts. No antigen is known for it. General study points: With more than 60% sensitivity and about 72% specificity, the model predicted ophthalmopathy progression.

As the template, RNA transcripts were used to amplify TCR beta CDR3 regions. HTBI primers were employed in first-round RT-PCR, then a second-round multiplex PCR followed. TCRdb re-called the multiplex PCR reads with MiXCR, one entry per CDR3 protein. The repertoire consists of some 400,000 distinct CDR3 sequences, with approximately 16% occurring once and the leading ten covering 1.6%. This sequence was found in a young woman with Graves' ophthalmopathy. The sample was peripheral blood. The V call is TRBV7-6, the J call TRBJ2-7; D gene uncertain. DNA for the CDR3: TGTGCCAGCAGCTTAGCCCCCCTCGACGAGCAGTACTTC. As protein: CASSLAPLDEQYF.